This T cell receptor (beta chain) emerged from a study of cytomegalovirus exposure and HLA in healthy donors (dated by TCRdb to 2016 to 2017). Notes on the research overall: An earlier analysis of roughly 630 of the donors reported approximately 270 Gb of sequence data and 100 million to 140 million unique TCR beta sequences from about 180 million T cells. Donor age, sex, ethnicity and CMV serostatus were compiled together with the repertoire data. In the later analysis, no new phenotypic data were used to find candidate immune exposures; instead, reliance was placed on TCR beta sequences and their occurrence across donors. The genetic ancestry cluster associated with self-reported Caucasian donors included around 76% of the 398 genotyped donors. Typing coverage varied by locus: roughly 620-640 donors for A, B, C, DRB1 and DQB1; roughly 510 for DQA1; approximately 570 for DPA1; around 450 for DPB1. A later genetic analysis took genome-wide SNP genotypes for about 55% of the roughly 670 donors and used that subset as a discovery cohort. To predict cytomegalovirus infection status, the study brought together high-throughput TCR immunosequencing, statistical association of individual TCRs with disease status, and machine learning. Across 300 to 500 genotyped donors of the cohort, an average of approximately 240,000 unique TCR beta nucleotide sequences per donor were sequenced, and 15% to 20% of those sequences were non-productive. HLA typing included class I and class II loci at four-digit resolution. Along with the 666-subject first cohort, a separate validation cohort of some 130 different subjects was used. All discovery cohort repertoires had been generated using a single sequencing platform. A later analysis re-examined previously published TCR beta repertoires from over 500 donors and added high-resolution HLA genotyping to investigate patterns of TCR occurrence. The aim of the study was to test whether cataloging public T cell receptors could identify signatures of past pathogen exposure. An earlier analysis of some 500 of the donors used high-throughput TCR beta sequencing to judge whether each TCR beta V gene segment behaved as functional or pseudogenic. Four to six DR-DQ haplotypes were handled as single units for association and clustering, since linkage in the cohort was strong. The study profiled the T cell repertoires of 666 subjects by immunosequencing and related them to cytomegalovirus serostatus. Roughly 300 gigabases of sequencing data and approximately 93 million unique TCR sequences were included in an early release covering about 620 HLA-typed donors. On the study overall, not on this receptor specifically: Because HLA typing was unavailable for some donors at each locus, only the typed subset was used in association tests. A later analysis found that HLA-associated TCR beta chains were more clonally expanded and had lower generation probabilities than equally common non-associated chains. The sequencing pipeline was judged likely to have produced a cluster of highly shared sequence variants as a technical artifact. In both the original and validation cohorts, the classifier was reported to diagnose cytomegalovirus status with high specificity and sensitivity. Only TCR beta chains were sequenced in this cohort, and the absence of alpha or paired-chain data limited detectable features. Three of the identified cytomegalovirus-associated TCR beta chains were confirmed in vitro to be specific for cytomegalovirus antigens. The only immune exposure information available for the cohort was CMV serostatus. Several of the top co-occurrence clusters appeared to be linked to parvovirus B19, influenza, CMV and Epstein-Barr virus, according to a later analysis. It was suggested by the authors that the approach could potentially be generalized to other disease states and immunological phenotypes. In the study, 164 TCR beta chains were listed as associated with cytomegalovirus. When HLA alleles, especially DR and DQ, strongly co-occurred, attributing TCR associations to individual alleles was difficult. A further reported finding was that TCR beta sequences accurately predicted the HLA-A and HLA-B alleles for most subjects in the first cohort. Across donors, most TCR sequences were observed very rarely, whereas some public TCRs were present in many individuals. In a later analysis, the rate of TCR association differed among HLA loci, with DRB1 alleles having the most associated TCRs and HLA-C alleles having the fewest. Because counts were too low, 15 to 20 rarely observed V segments, including chromosome 9 orphons, were excluded from the earlier analysis of 587 of the donors. Presence/absence analyses assumed roughly uniform sequencing depth across donors, an assumption that may not hold. A later analysis found that most CMV-associated TCR beta chains appeared HLA-restricted, with HLA associations seemingly driven largely by CMV exposure. An association between a missense DCLRE1C variant and V-gene and J-gene trimming of TCR beta chains was found in a later genetic analysis and replicated in an independent cohort. In an earlier analysis of fewer than 700 of the donors, most TCR beta V segments appeared in productive rearrangements about 87% or about 30% of the time, broadly matching IMGT annotations. In a later analysis, 15,000 to 20,000 TCR beta sequences were associated with specific HLA alleles at a false discovery rate of 0.05. According to a later genetic analysis, donors in an Asian-associated ancestry cluster had fewer N-insertions in productive TCRs than the approximately 630-donor mean. Some IMGT-functional V segments, including TRBV6-2 and TRBV6-3, could not be told apart with the 87-base-pair reads, so those segments were excluded. Linkage disequilibrium might explain the correlated functional status among segregating V segments, but an unknown experimental factor could not be ruled out.

Trimming takes 5 bases from V and 6 bases from J, and the germline ends sit 14 bases apart. The germline V gene supplies CDR1 LGHNT and CDR2 FRNRAP. Taken from cysteine to phenylalanine, the CDR3 has 13 residues. Only CDR3 DNA remains: 39 bases, in frame from the first base. In total, about 650 healthy bone marrow donors made up the cohort. At the time of sampling, every cohort member was nominally healthy, though immune exposures that went unrecorded were likely present. The donor tested CMV seropositive and was one of the 289 seropositive cohort members. A peripheral blood sample was provided by each donor, and peripheral blood mononuclear cells were used for TCR beta sequencing. Genomic DNA extraction from the blood cell samples was performed with the Qiagen DNeasy Blood Extraction Kit. Comment on this clone: This receptor's antigen is unknown. There are no base qualities to consult, and no much larger clone falls within one base.

The library came from the immunoSEQ multiplex PCR assay. A mixture of 60 forward primers for TCR Vbeta segments and 13 reverse primers for TCR Jbeta segments was used in the multiplex PCR. A multiplex PCR assay on genomic DNA amplified the CDR3 region of rearranged TCR beta genes. Amplified TCR beta libraries were sequenced as 87-base-pair reads on the Illumina HiSeq System. Per the source publication's procedure: In a later analysis, tens of millions of unique TCR beta chains were counted across the roughly 670 repertoires, and roughly 10 million of these chains were shared by at least two donors. Raw reads were error-corrected and collapsed into unique sequences by a nearest-neighbor algorithm in which closely related sequences were merged to remove PCR and sequencing errors. CDR3 sequences were aligned to IMGT reference sequences to assign V, D and J gene segments. Each retained sequence needed at least a six-nucleotide match to both a V gene segment and a J gene segment. A rearrangement counted as productive if the CDR3 had no stop codons and remained in frame with V and J, and every other rearrangement counted as non-productive. CDR3 was defined according to IMGT convention as the region running from the second conserved V-encoded cysteine to the conserved J-encoded phenylalanine. In an earlier analysis of more than 550 of the donors, sequences lacking an unambiguous match to a single V gene segment were excluded. An earlier analysis of just under 600 of the donors called V segments functional above 56.7% productive rearrangements and segregating when the between-donor standard deviation exceeded 5%. A statistical classification framework was developed to diagnose cytomegalovirus status using the catalog of TCR beta chain sequences. V and J gene assignment, in a later analysis, came from comparing TCR nucleotide sequences with IMGT/GENE-DB human TR gene sequences. Using the TCRdist pipeline, a later analysis assigned CDR3 sequences along with most-parsimonious VDJ recombination scenarios. In a later analysis, each TCR beta chain was defined by its CDR3 amino acid sequence together with its V-gene family, and reads lacking a unique V-gene family were excluded. A later analysis removed 500 to 650 highly shared, low-generation-probability nucleotide sequences to deal with suspected cross-contamination and a sequencing artifact. A later analysis calculated a clonal expansion index for each public chain from normalized within-repertoire ranks of inferred template counts. Generation probabilities in a later analysis came from a VDJ recombination model fitted to out-of-frame rearrangements, and those results were checked against IGoR. In a later analysis, TCR-TCR, TCR-HLA and TCR-CMV co-occurrence was scored with hypergeometric tests, and a repertoire-size bias correction was applied to TCR pairs. To estimate false discovery rates, a later analysis permuted the HLA or CMV assignments 20 times. A later analysis grouped co-occurring TCRs with DBSCAN, adding TCRdist sequence similarity when clustering within HLA-allele-positive subsets. For co-occurrence clustering, repertoires with fewer than 30,000 or more than 120,000 public chains were excluded, along with about five repertoires with anomalous nucleotide sharing. Sourced from immuneACCESS, this table was stored by TCRdb with only in-frame sequences that have V and J called. A share of the clones is absent; for the studies checked, an unresolved V gene accounts for under half, and the remainder has no known explanation. D and trimming were read from the DNA, whereas the V and J calls and clone size are those reported in that table. The sample yields 76,000 or so clones; more than 65% were counted once. The biggest ten clones account for 15% to 20% of the sample.

The chain couples TRBV12-5 to TRBJ2-7, with a weak D call of TRBD2 (6 bases match). Sequencing was performed on PBMCs. This receptor was obtained from a woman aged 40 to 50 in good health and CMV-seropositive. Read as DNA, the sequence is TGTGCTAGTGGTCCTACAGCGGGTATCGAGCAGTACTTC. It translates to CASGPTAGIEQYF. Here the CDR3 is joined to the reference TRBV12-5 and TRBJ2-7 genes, and the full variable domain is: DARVTQTPRHKVTEMGQEVTMRCQPILGHNTVFWYRQTMMQGLELLAYFRNRAPLDDSGMPKDRFSAEMPDATLATLKIQPSEPRDSAVYFCASGPTAGIEQYFGPGTRLTVT.